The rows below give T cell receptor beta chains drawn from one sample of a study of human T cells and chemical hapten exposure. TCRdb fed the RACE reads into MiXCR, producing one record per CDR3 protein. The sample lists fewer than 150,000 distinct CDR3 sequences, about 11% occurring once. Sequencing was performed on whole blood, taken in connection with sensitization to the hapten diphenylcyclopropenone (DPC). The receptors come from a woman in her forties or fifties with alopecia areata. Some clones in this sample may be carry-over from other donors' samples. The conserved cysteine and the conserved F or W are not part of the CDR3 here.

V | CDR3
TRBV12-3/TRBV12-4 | ASSSRGTSEQF
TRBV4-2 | ASSQDVGGGTAEAF
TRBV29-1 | SVGGQGPNYGYT
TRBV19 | ASSTWTENTEAF
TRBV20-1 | SARESGRGHFSNQPQH
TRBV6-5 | ASGVVGGEAF
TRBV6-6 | ASRWTGGVPDTQC
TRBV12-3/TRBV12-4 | ASSFGVISSGNTIY
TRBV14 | ASSRPGQGTYEQY
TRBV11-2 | ASSPTWSGTNTDTQY
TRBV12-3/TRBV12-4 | ASSFRGGGREKLF
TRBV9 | ASSRDSTEAF
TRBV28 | ASMGQGYT
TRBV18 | ASSPGGLENTEAF
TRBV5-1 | ASSPTGGGKNIQY
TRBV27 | ASSFSAAGRDTEAF
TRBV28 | ASSLDGTLLTDTQY
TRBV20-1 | SAAYQGLAGGEQY
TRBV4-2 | ASSQGRDEQY
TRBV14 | ASSSPTGLALQETQY
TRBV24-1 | ATSDLSGAGADTQY
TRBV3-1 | ASSQDRYEQY
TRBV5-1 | ASKKGRVQETQY
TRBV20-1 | SATGASGLQETQY
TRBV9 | ASSVVASGSSPYEQY